Sequencing of this TCR beta chain was carried out in a study of cytomegalovirus exposure and HLA in healthy donors. Overall study findings and caveats: Under in vitro conditions, a few CMV-associated chains were confirmed as specific for CMV antigens. Published work reported that the classifier diagnosed cytomegalovirus status with high specificity and sensitivity. Later work found most CMV-associated TCR beta chains apparently HLA-restricted. Later genetic work tied a missense DCLRE1C variant to beta-chain V and J trimming.

Germline V lookup: CDR1 SGHTA, CDR2 FQGTGA. Germline trimming cut 5 bases from V and 6 bases from J; bases unmatched to any gene: 8. This CDR3 spans 14 amino acids. To note about this clone: Its matching antigen is unknown.

The PCR contained 60 Vbeta and 13 Jbeta primers. The protocol was immunoSEQ multiplex PCR, while the TCRdb copy is restricted to in-frame clones and leaves out a portion. The sample consists of around 58,000 clones, over 70% of them appearing once. Source material: PBMCs. The TCR sequence derives from a male donor in good health and CMV-seropositive. This rearrangement joins TRBV7-3 to TRBJ2-7; TRBD1 matches 9 bases. CDR3 region: CASSLGTGKGEQYF. DNA of the CDR3: TGTGCCAGCAGCCTAGGGACAGGGAAGGGCGAGCAGTACTTC.